Below are 23 T cell receptor beta chains sequenced from a single sample in a study of CD8 T cells in ankylosing spondylitis. General observations from the study: Blood from ankylosing spondylitis patients appeared to carry a characteristic roughly 8-variant TCR beta motif.

What these receptors recognize is not known. Each CDR3 protein is one row after TCRdb ran MiXCR on the 5' RACE reads. This table has 700,000 or so distinct CDR3 sequences, around 20% appearing once. Sequenced sample: blood, either unsorted or a sorted T cell fraction (not recorded which). These receptors were taken from a male donor with ankylosing spondylitis.

The chain employs TRBV20-1 and TRBJ2-3, with 13 bases matching TRBD2. After removal of 1 base from V and 3 bases from J, the junction contained 4 bases not matched to a gene. The germline CDR1 and CDR2 sequences are DFQATT and SNEGSKA (reference sequence). The CDR3 is 16 residues long. The CDR3 DNA sequence: TGCAGTGCTAGAGGAGGACTAGCGGGAGAGACAGATACGCAGTATTTT. The encoded protein is CSARGGLAGETDTQYF.

This clonotype was seen at least ten times. The V and J genes are TRBV7-2 and TRBJ2-1, with 10 positions matching TRBD1. Germline-derived CDR1 and CDR2 are SGHTA and FQGNSA. With V trimmed by 5 bases and J by 3 bases, 4 bases remained unmatched. The CDR3 extends over 15 amino acids. CDR3 loop: CASSPRDRGYNEQFF. For the CDR3, the DNA is TGTGCCAGCAGCCCAAGGGACAGGGGCTACAATGAGCAGTTCTTC.

The chain recombines TRBV20-1 with TRBJ2-7, with 9 bases identical to TRBD1. Trimming cost V 6 bases and J 0 bases; bases outside gene matches: 9. The germline V gene has CDR1 DFQATT and CDR2 SNEGSKA (reference sequence). CDR3 size: 15 residues. CDR3 amino acids: CSAESWDRDSYEQYF. CDR3 bases: TGCAGTGCCGAAAGTTGGGACAGGGACTCCTACGAGCAGTACTTC.

V is TRBV5-1 and J is TRBJ2-6, with D possibly TRBD1 on 6 matching bases. The CDR3 spans 17 residues. Per the germline V gene, CDR1 is SGHRS and CDR2 is YFSETQ. Trimming shortened V by 8 bases and J by 0 bases, and 18 bases separated the two germline ends. DNA for the CDR3: TGCGCCAGTAACGAGGGGGACCACAGCTCTGGGGCCAACGTCCTGACTTTC. Its protein is CASNEGDHSSGANVLTF.

The J gene is TRBJ2-3, the V gene TRBV20-1, with a weak D call TRBD1 (6 bases). In germline, CDR1 is DFQATT, CDR2 SNEGSKA (reference sequence). V shed 2 bases and J shed 0 bases, with 12 bases lying between them. The CDR3 is made up of 15 amino acids. CDR3 in DNA: TGCAGTGCTAGACAAGACAGGTTGAGCACAGATACGCAGTATTTT. As protein: CSARQDRLSTDTQYF.

The CDR3: CASSPFPTGGSNYGYTF. DNA for the CDR3: TGCGCCAGCAGCCCTTTTCCCACAGGGGGTTCTAACTATGGCTACACCTTC. This chain joins TRBV5-1 and TRBJ1-2; 8 bases match TRBD1. This CDR3 is built from 17 residues. V gave up 4 bases and J gave up 0 bases; unmatched junction bases: 11. Germline CDR1 SGHRS, CDR2 YFSETQ.

The sample holds a few counts of this clonotype. The chain carries TRBV5-6 and TRBJ2-5; maybe TRBD2 (5 bases). Germline V CDR1 and CDR2: SGHDT, YYEEEE. Trimming left V 0 bases short and J 5 bases short, with 8 bases between. There are 13 residues in the CDR3. This chain's CDR3 is CASSLGGVETQYF. The CDR3 DNA reads as TGTGCCAGCAGCTTGGGGGGAGTGGAGACCCAGTACTTC.

This chain joins TRBV12-3 or TRBV12-4 and TRBJ1-3; D is undetermined. The CDR3 loop spans 13 amino acids. V was cut by 7 bases and J by 4 bases, with 11 bases left in between. In DNA, the CDR3 is TGTGCCAGCACCGAAGGACTGGGAAACACCATATATTTT. Its protein product is CASTEGLGNTIYF.

This clonotype was seen only a few times. V gene TRBV12-3 or TRBV12-4 combines with J gene TRBJ2-1; D is ambiguous. V was trimmed by 6 bases and J by 9 bases, leaving 18 bases between them. This CDR3 comprises 14 residues. Written as DNA, the CDR3 is TGTGCCAGCAGCCCCGCCCCCTCTTCAGTTGAGCAGTTCTTC. It yields the protein CASSPAPSSVEQFF.

This rearrangement joins TRBV7-3 to TRBJ1-1, with D possibly being TRBD1 (6 bases). V lost 1 base to trimming and J lost 3 bases, with 9 bases between them. Germline V gene sequence: CDR1 SGHTA, CDR2 FQGTGA. CDR3 length equals 14 residues. CDR3 amino acids: CASSLSPGDTEAFF. Here the CDR3 DNA reads TGTGCCAGCAGCTTAAGCCCAGGGGACACTGAAGCTTTCTTT.

The chain combines TRBV11-2 with TRBJ2-3, with 14 nucleotides matching TRBD2. CDR3 length: 19 residues. V shed 4 bases and J 0 bases; nucleotides not matched to a gene: 9. Germline V gene lookup returns CDR1 SGHAT and CDR2 FQNNGV. Here the CDR3 reads CASSSRRTSGRTSTDTQYF. The CDR3 nucleotides are TGTGCCAGCAGCTCCCGACGGACTAGCGGGAGGACTAGCACAGATACGCAGTATTTT.

The gene calls are TRBV4-2 and TRBJ2-6, with D unresolved. The V gene's germline CDR1 is LGHNA and CDR2 YNFKEQ. V was trimmed by 4 bases and J by 2 bases, leaving 15 bases between them. The CDR3 loop spans 17 amino acids. In DNA form, the CDR3 reads TGTGCCAGCAGCCCAGCGCCCCAGAGCGCTGGGGCCAACGTCCTGACTTTC. It is translated as CASSPAPQSAGANVLTF.

The chain joins TRBV6-6 to TRBJ1-1; possibly TRBD1 for D (6 bases). Trimming cost V 7 bases and J 5 bases, with 11 bases left between them. Germline V gene lookup returns CDR1 MNHNY and CDR2 SVGAGI (reference sequence). CDR3 length: 12 residues. Here the CDR3 reads CASTLGGTEAFF. The CDR3 bases are TGTGCCAGCACTCTAGGGGGGACTGAAGCTTTCTTT.

This clonotype appeared a few times. This sequence joins TRBV29-1 and TRBJ1-2, with D perhaps TRBD1 (5 bases). The CDR3 covers 11 residues. CDR1 SQVTM and CDR2 ANQGSEA come from the germline V gene. V was pared by 5 bases and J by 7 bases, with 11 bases between. This CDR3 is CSVLQGGGYTF. In DNA, the CDR3 is TGCAGCGTTCTCCAGGGCGGTGGCTACACCTTC.

This clonotype was counted between two and nine times. The genes are TRBV9 and TRBJ2-7; TRBD2 matches at 8 bases. After removal of 0 bases from V and 5 bases from J, the junction contained 13 bases not matched to a gene. This CDR3 is built from 17 residues. Germline V gene data show CDR1 as SGDLS and CDR2 as YYNGEE. CDR3 amino acids: CASSVGVAGPVLDEQYF. The CDR3, as DNA: TGTGCCAGCAGCGTAGGGGTAGCGGGACCGGTTTTAGACGAGCAGTACTTC.

The J gene is TRBJ2-7, the V gene TRBV5-1, with 10 bases identical to TRBD2. After removal of 2 bases from V and 3 bases from J, the junction contained 11 bases not matched to a gene. Germline-derived CDR1 and CDR2 are SGHRS and YFSETQ. CDR3 length: 17 amino acids. CDR3 sequence reads: CASSLNWGTSGNYEQYF. In DNA form, the CDR3 reads TGCGCCAGCAGCTTAAATTGGGGAACTAGCGGGAACTACGAGCAGTACTTC.

V and J are TRBV6-1 and TRBJ2-7; TRBD1 matches 7 bases. V lost 2 bases to trimming and J lost 3 bases; unmatched junction nucleotides: 7. CDR1 is MNHNS and CDR2 is SASEGT in the germline V gene. The CDR3 extends over 15 amino acids. The CDR3 loop is CASSEQPGQSYEQYF. CDR3 in DNA: TGTGCCAGCAGTGAACAACCGGGACAGAGCTACGAGCAGTACTTC.

Here the CDR3 DNA reads TGTGCCAGCAGCGTAGTAACGGACACTGAAGCTTTCTTT. Translating it yields CASSVVTDTEAFF. J is TRBJ1-1 and V is TRBV9; D uncertain. CDR3 size: 13 residues. Germline assignment: CDR1 SGDLS and CDR2 YYNGEE. With 0 bases removed from V and 3 bases from J, the gap between germline ends came to 6 bases.

The V and J genes are TRBV2 and TRBJ2-3, with a tentative D call TRBD1 (6 bases). The germline V gene encodes CDR1 SNHLY and CDR2 FYNNEI. The CDR3 is made up of 13 amino acids. The V gene lost 2 bases and the J gene lost 10 bases, with 13 bases spanning the gap. CDR3 sequence: CASSESLKGAQYF. CDR3 sequence (DNA): TGTGCCAGCAGTGAATCCCTGAAGGGGGCGCAGTATTTT. Filled out from reference TRBV2 and TRBJ2-3, the complete variable domain reads EPEVTQTPSHQVTQMGQEVILRCVPISNHLYFYWYRQILGQKVEFLVSFYNNEISEKSEIFDDQFSVERPDGSNFTLKIRSTKLEDSAMYFCASSESLKGAQYFGPGTRLTVL.

The chain employs TRBV6-1 and TRBJ2-3; 9 bases fit TRBD1. The CDR3 spans 17 residues. Germline trimming cut 6 bases from V and 0 bases from J; bases unmatched to any gene: 10. Germline CDR1 reads MNHNS; CDR2 reads SASEGT. The CDR3 reads CASSNPGTGSSTDTQYF. CDR3 bases: TGTGCCAGCAGCAACCCTGGGACAGGGTCTAGCACAGATACGCAGTATTTT.

The genes are TRBV27 and TRBJ2-3; 8 bases align to TRBD1. Per the germline V gene, CDR1 is MNHEY and CDR2 is SMNVEV (reference sequence). The CDR3 length is 17 residues. V gave up 6 bases and J gave up 1 base; unmatched junction bases: 12. Here the CDR3 reads CASSRSGQGTGTDTQYF. CDR3 bases: TGTGCCAGCAGCCGATCCGGACAGGGAACGGGCACAGATACGCAGTATTTT.

The rearrangement uses TRBV5-4 and TRBJ2-7; the D gene could be TRBD1 or TRBD2 (6 bases each). V was shortened by 3 bases and J by 7 bases, with 14 bases between the two germline ends. CDR3 length equals 13 residues. Per the germline V gene, CDR1 is SGHNT and CDR2 is YYREEE (reference sequence). CDR3 DNA sequence: TGTGCCAGCAGCTCATGGGGGGCCGGGGAGCAGTACTTC. It encodes CASSSWGAGEQYF. Full variable domain (rest looked up from reference TRBV5-4 and TRBJ2-7): ETGVTQSPTHLIKTRGQQVTLRCSSQSGHNTVSWYQQALGQGPQFIFQYYREEENGRGNFPPRFSGLQFPNYSSELNVNALELDDSALYLCASSSWGAGEQYFGPGTRLTVT.

This chain joins TRBV5-1 and TRBJ2-6, with a possible D match to TRBD1 (6 bases). The V and J ends lost 5 bases and 0 bases respectively, with 15 bases between them. The CDR3 sequence is 17 residues long. Germline-derived CDR1 and CDR2 are SGHRS and YFSETQ. CDR3 nucleotides: TGCGCCAGCAGTAGGGGGACCACCTCCTCTGGGGCCAACGTCCTGACTTTC. Protein: CASSRGTTSSGANVLTF. Combining the CDR3 with reference TRBV5-1 and TRBJ2-6 gives the whole variable domain KAGVTQTPRYLIKTRGQQVTLSCSPISGHRSVSWYQQTPGQGLQFLFEYFSETQRNKGNFPGRFSGRQFSNSRSEMNVSTLELGDSALYLCASSRGTTSSGANVLTFGAGSRLTVL.